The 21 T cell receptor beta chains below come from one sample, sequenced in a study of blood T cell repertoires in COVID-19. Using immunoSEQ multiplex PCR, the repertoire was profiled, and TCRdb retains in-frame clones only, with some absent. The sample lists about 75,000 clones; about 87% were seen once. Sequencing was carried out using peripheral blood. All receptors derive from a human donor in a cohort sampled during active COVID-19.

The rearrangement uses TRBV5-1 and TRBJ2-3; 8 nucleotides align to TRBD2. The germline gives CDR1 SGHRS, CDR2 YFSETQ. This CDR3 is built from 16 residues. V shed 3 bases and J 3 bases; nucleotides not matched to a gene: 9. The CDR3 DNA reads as TGCGCCAGCAGCTCGGACGGGACTAGACTTACAGATACGCAGTATTTT. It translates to CASSSDGTRLTDTQYF.

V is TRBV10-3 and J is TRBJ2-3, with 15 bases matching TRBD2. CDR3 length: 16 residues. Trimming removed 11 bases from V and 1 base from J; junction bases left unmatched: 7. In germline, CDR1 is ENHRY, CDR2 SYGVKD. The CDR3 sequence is CAARTSGGAGTDTQYF. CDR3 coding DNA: TGTGCCGCCAGGACTAGCGGGGGGGCCGGCACAGATACGCAGTATTTT.

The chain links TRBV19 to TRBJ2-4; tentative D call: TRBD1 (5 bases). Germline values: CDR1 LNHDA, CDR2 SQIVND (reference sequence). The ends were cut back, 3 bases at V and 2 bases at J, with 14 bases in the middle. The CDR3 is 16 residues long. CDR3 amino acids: CASSIHPQGSKNIQYF. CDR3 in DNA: TGTGCCAGTAGTATCCACCCCCAGGGTTCCAAAAACATTCAGTACTTC.

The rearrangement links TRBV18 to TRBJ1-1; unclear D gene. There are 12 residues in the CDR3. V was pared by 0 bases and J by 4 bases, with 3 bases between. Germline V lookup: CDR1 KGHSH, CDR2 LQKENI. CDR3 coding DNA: TGTGCCAGCTCACCACCCAGCACTGAAGCTTTCTTT. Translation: CASSPPSTEAFF.

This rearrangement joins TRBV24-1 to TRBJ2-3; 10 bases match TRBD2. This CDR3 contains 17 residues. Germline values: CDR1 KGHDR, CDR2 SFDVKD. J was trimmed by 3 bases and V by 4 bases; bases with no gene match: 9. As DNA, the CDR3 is TGTGCCACCAGTGACCTGAAACTAGCGGGAAAAACAGATACGCAGTATTTT. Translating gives CATSDLKLAGKTDTQYF.

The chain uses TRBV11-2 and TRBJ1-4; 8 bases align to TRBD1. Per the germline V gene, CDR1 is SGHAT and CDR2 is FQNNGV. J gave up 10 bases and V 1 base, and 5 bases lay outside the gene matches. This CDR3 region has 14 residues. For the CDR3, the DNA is TGTGCCAGCAGCTTAGTACAGGGGGAGGGAAAACTGTTTTTT. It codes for CASSLVQGEGKLFF.

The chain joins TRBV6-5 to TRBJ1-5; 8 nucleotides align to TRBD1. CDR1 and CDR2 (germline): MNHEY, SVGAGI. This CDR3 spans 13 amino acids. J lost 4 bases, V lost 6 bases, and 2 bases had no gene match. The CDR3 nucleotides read TGTGCCAGCAGACGGACAGGGAATCAGCCCCAGCATTTT. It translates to CASRRTGNQPQHF.

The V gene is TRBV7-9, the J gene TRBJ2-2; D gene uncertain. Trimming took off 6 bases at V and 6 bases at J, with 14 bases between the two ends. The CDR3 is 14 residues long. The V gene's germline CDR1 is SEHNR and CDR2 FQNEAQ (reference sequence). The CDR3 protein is CASSRLSGAGELFF. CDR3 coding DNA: TGTGCCAGCAGTCGACTCAGTGGCGCCGGGGAGCTGTTTTTT.

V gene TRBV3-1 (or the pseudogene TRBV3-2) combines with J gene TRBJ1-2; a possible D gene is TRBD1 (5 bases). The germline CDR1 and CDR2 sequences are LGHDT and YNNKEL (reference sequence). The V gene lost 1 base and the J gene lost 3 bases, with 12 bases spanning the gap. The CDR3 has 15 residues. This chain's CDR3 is CASSQALRGDYGYTF. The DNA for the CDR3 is TGTGCCAGCAGCCAAGCTCTGCGGGGGGACTATGGCTACACCTTC.

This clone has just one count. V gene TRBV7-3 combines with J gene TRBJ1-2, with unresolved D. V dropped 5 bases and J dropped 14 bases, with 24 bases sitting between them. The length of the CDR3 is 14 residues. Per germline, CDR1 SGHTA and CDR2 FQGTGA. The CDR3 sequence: CASSPSPDPAFFTF. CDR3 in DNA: TGTGCCAGCAGCCCTAGTCCCGACCCGGCGTTCTTTACCTTC.

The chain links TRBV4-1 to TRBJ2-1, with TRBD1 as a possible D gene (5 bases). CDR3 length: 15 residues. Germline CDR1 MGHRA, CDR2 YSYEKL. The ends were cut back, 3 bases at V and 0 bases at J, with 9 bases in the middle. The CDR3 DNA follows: TGCGCCAGCAGCCATTTAGACAGCTCCTACAATGAGCAGTTCTTC. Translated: CASSHLDSSYNEQFF.

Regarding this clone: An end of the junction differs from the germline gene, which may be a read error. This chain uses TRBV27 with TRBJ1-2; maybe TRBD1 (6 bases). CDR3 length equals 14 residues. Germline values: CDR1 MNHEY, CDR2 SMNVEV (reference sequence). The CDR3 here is CASGLTQGSGGYTF. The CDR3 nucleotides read TGTGCCAGCGGTTTAACCCAGGGGAGCGGTGGCTACACCTTC.

The CDR3 DNA is TGTGCCAGCAGCTTTCGACTAGCGGGAGACACCGGGGAGCTGTTTTTT. Translated, it gives CASSFRLAGDTGELFF. The chain recombines TRBV5-4 with TRBJ2-2, with 12 bases identical to TRBD2. The germline V gene encodes CDR1 SGHNT and CDR2 YYREEE (reference sequence). Trimming at V came to 2 bases and at J to 3 bases, leaving 2 bases not matched to a gene. The CDR3 loop spans 16 amino acids. Supplemented by reference TRBV5-4 and TRBJ2-2, the full variable domain reads ETGVTQSPTHLIKTRGQQVTLRCSSQSGHNTVSWYQQALGQGPQFIFQYYREEENGRGNFPPRFSGLQFPNYSSELNVNALELDDSALYLCASSFRLAGDTGELFFGEGSRLTVL.

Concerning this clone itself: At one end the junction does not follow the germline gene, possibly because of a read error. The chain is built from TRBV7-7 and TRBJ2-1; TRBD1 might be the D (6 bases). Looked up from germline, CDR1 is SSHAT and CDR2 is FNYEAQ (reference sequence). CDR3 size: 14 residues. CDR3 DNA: TGTGCTAGCAGCTTAGGGGGAGTCCAGAATGAGCAGTTCTTC. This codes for CASSLGGVQNEQFF. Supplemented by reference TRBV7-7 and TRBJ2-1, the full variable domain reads GAGVSQSPRYKVTKRGQDVTLRCDPISSHATLYWYQQALGQGPEFLTYFNYEAQPDKSGLPSDRFSAERPEGSISTLTIQRTEQRDSAMYRCASSLGGVQNEQFFGPGTRLTVL.

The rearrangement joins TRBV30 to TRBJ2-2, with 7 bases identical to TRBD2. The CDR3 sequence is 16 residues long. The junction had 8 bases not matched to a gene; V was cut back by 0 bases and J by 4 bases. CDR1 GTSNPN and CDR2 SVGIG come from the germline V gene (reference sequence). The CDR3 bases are TGTGCCTGGAGTGTCTGGGGGGGATATCTCACCGGGGAGCTGTTTTTT. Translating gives CAWSVWGGYLTGELFF.

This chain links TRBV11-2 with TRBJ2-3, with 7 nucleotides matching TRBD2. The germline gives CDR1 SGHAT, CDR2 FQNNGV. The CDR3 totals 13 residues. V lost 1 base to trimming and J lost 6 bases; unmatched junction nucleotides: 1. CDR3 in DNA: TGTGCCAGCAGCTTAGGGCGGGGGGATACGCAGTATTTT. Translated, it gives CASSLGRGDTQYF.

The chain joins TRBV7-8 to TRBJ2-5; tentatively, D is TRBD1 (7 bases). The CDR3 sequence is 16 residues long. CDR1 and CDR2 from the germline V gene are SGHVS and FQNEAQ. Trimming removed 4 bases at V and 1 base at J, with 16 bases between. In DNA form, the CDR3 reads TGTGCCAGCAGCTCGCCAGGGGGGTCTTCCCAAGAGACCCAGTACTTC. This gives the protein CASSSPGGSSQETQYF.

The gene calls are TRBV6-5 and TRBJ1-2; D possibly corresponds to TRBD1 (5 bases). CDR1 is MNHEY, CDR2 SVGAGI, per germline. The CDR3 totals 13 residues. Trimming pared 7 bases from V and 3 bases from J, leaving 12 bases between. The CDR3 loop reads CASTWTTDYGYTF. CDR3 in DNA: TGTGCCAGCACTTGGACAACCGACTATGGCTACACCTTC.

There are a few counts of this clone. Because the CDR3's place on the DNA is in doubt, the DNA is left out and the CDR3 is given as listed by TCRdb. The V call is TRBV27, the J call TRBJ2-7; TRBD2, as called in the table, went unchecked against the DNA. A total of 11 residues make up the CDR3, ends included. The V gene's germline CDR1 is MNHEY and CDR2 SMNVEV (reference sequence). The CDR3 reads CASSSSYEQYF.

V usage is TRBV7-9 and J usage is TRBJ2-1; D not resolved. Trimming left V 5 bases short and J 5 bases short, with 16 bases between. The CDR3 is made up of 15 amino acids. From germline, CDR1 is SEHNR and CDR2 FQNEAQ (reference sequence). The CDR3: CASSPRFDFHNEQFF. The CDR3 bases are TGTGCCAGCAGCCCACGGTTCGATTTCCACAATGAGCAGTTCTTC.

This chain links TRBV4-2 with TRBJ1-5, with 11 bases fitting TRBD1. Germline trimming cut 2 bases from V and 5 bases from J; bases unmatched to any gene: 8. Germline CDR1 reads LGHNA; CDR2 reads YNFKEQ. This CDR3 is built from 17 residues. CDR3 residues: CASSQSRTGGSYQPQHF. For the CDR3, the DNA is TGTGCCAGCAGCCAATCTAGGACAGGGGGCTCTTATCAGCCCCAGCATTTT.